Included here is one T cell receptor beta chain sequence, with context. TCRdb's copy holds only in-frame clones and misses some; the assay was immunoSEQ multiplex PCR. Of fewer than 55,000 clones listed, less than 90% are singletons. The entry originates in a study of OX40 agonist ivuxolimab in advanced cancers. Study-wide background: Those enrolled were 70% to 85% male, with a mean age of around 58 years and ages from about 20 to 90.

V was clipped by 5 bases and J by 4 bases, with 14 bases between them. The CDR3 covers 14 residues. Per germline, CDR1 SGHAT and CDR2 FQNNGV. No patient had autoimmune disease or received systemic immunosuppression. Blood samples were obtained at baseline, cycle 4 day 1, and cycle 7 day 1. The material sequenced was CD4+ or CD8+ T cells sorted from blood, taken in a trial of the OX40 agonist ivuxolimab. The TCR originated in an adult with an advanced solid tumor such as melanoma, head and neck, liver or kidney cancer. The chain couples TRBV11-2 to TRBJ2-5, with D perhaps TRBD1 or TRBD2 (6 bases each). The CDR3 here is CASSVQGGGETQYF. The DNA for the CDR3 is TGTGCCAGCAGCGTACAGGGAGGAGGAGAGACCCAGTACTTC. The entire variable domain, with the rest obtained from reference TRBV11-2 and TRBJ2-5, is as follows: EAGVAQSPRYKIIEKRQSVAFWCNPISGHATLYWYQQILGQGPKLLIQFQNNGVVDDSQLPKDRFSAERLKGVDSTLKIQPAKLEDSAVYLCASSVQGGGETQYFGPGTRLLVL.